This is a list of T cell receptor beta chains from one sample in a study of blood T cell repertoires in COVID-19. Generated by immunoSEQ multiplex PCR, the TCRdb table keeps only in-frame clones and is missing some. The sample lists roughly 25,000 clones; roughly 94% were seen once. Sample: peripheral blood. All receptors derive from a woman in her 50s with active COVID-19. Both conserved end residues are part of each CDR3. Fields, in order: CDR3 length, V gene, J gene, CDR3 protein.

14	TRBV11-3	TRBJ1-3	CASSYSGSGNTIYF
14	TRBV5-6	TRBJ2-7	CASSSPAAWHEQYF
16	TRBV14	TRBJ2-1	CASSRRGGGGYNEQFF
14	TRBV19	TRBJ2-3	CASSTGRLADTQYF
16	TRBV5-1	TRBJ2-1	CASSGGIAGGANEQFF
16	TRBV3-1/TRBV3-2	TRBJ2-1	CASSQGPGTGLHEEFF
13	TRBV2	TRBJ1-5	CASSEEGHQPQHF
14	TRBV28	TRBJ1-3	CASIRGPSGNTIYF
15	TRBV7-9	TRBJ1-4	CASSLLSSTNEKLFF
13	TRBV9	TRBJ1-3	CASSVASGETIYF
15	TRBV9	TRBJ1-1	CASSSQGGQNTEAFF
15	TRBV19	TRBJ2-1	CASRGRGRGVDEQFF
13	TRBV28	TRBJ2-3	CASSPGETDTQYF
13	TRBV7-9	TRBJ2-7	CASSSDSFYEQYF
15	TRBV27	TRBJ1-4	CASSLSGGSYEKLFF
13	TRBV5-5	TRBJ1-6	CASRVQEGSPLHF
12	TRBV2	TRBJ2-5	CASSKGEETQYF
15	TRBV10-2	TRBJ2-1	CASSTDRGAVDEQFF
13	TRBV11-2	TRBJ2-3	CASSSQGADTQYF
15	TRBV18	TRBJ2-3	CASSRWDRDSDTQYF
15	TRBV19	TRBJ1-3	CASSIGWSSGNTIYF
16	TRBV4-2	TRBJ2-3	CASSLGGPVDVDTQYF
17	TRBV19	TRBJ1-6	CASSTPNSGTGNSPLHF
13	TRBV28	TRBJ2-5	CASRVGQQETQYF
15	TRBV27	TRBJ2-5	CASSEKWSGQETQYF
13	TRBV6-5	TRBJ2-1	CATAPPGGNEQFF
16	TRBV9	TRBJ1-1	CASSQDRGLLTGEAFF